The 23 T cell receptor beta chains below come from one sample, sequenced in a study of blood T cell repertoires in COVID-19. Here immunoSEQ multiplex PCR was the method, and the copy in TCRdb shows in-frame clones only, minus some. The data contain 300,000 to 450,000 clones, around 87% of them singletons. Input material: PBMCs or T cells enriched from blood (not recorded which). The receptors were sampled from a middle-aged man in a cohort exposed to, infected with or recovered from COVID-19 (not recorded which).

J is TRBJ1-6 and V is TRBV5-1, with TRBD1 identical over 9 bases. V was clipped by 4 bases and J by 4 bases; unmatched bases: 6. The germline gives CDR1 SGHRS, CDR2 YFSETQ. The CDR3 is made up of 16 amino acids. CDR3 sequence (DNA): TGCGCCAGCAGCCTCGACAGGGGGGGGTATAATTCACCCCTCCACTTT. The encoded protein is CASSLDRGGYNSPLHF.

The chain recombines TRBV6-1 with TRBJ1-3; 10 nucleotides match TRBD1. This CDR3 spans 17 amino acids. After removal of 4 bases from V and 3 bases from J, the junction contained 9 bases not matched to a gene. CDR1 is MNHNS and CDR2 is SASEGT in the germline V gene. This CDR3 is CASSANPTGGHGNTIYF. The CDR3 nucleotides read TGTGCCAGCAGTGCCAATCCGACAGGGGGCCATGGAAACACCATATATTTT.

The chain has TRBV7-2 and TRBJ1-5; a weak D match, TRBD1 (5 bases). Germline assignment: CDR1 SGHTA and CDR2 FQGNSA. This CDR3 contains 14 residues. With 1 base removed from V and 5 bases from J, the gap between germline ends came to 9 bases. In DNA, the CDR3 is TGTGCCAGCAGCTTAGTGGCGGGGGATCAGCCCCAGCATTTT. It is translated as CASSLVAGDQPQHF.

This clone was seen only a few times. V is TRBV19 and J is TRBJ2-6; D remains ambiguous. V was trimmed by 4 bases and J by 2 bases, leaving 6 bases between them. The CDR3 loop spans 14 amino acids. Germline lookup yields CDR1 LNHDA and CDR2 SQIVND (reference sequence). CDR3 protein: CASSTLAGANVLTF. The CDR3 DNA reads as TGTGCCAGTAGTACCCTAGCTGGGGCCAACGTCCTGACTTTC. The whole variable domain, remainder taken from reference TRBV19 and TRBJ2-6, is DGGITQSPKYLFRKEGQNVTLSCEQNLNHDAMYWYRQDPGQGLRLIYYSQIVNDFQKGDIAEGYSVSREKKESFPLTVTSAQKNPTAFYLCASSTLAGANVLTFGAGSRLTVL.

The CDR3 region is CATGGTGSPDTQYF. As DNA, the CDR3 is TGTGCCACCGGTGGGACAGGGTCTCCAGATACGCAGTATTTT. This sequence joins TRBV24-1 and TRBJ2-3; 9 nucleotides align to TRBD1. Trimming removed 9 bases from V and 4 bases from J; junction bases left unmatched: 7. This CDR3 spans 14 amino acids. Germline V gene lookup returns CDR1 KGHDR and CDR2 SFDVKD.

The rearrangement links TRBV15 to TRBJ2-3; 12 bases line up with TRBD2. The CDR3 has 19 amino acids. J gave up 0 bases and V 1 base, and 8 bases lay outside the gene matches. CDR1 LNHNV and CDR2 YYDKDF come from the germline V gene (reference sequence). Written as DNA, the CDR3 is TGTGCCACCAGCAGAGGAGGACTAGCGGGACCAATAAGCACAGATACGCAGTATTTT. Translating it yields CATSRGGLAGPISTDTQYF.

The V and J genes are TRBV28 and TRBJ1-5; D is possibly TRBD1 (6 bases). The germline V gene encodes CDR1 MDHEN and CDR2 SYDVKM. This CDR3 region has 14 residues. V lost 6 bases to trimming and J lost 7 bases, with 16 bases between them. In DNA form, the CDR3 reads TGTGCCAGCAGCAAAGGGGGGGGGTCCCAGCCCCAGCATTTT. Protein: CASSKGGGSQPQHF.

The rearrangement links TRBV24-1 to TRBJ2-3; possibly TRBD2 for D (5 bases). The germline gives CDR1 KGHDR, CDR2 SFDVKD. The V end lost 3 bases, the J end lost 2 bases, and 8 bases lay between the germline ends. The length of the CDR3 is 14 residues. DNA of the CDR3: TGTGCCACCAGTGATCGCCGGGACACAGATACGCAGTATTTT. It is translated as CATSDRRDTDTQYF.

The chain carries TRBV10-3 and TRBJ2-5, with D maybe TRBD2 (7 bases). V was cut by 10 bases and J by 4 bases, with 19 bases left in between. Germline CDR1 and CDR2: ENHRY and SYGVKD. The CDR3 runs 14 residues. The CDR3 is CANSGGGRGETQYF. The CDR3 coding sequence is TGTGCCAATTCTGGGGGGGGGCGCGGAGAGACCCAGTACTTC.

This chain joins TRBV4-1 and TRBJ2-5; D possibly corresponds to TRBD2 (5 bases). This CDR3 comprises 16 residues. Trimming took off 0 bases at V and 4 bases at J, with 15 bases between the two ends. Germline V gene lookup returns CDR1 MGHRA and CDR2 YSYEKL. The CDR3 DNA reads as TGCGCCAGCAGCCAAGAATCGGGCTACGAGGGAGAGACCCAGTACTTC. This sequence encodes CASSQESGYEGETQYF.

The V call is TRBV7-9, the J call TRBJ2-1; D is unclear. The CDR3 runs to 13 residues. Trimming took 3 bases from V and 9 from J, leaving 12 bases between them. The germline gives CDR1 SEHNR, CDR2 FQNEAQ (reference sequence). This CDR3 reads CASSFEDRVEQFF. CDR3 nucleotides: TGTGCCAGCAGCTTCGAAGATCGGGTTGAGCAGTTCTTC.

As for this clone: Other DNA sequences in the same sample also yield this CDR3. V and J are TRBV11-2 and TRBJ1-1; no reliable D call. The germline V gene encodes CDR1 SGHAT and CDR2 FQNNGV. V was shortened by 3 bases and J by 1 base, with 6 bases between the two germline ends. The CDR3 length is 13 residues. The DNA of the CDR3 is TGTGCCAGCAGCTTTTCCGGGAACACTGAAGCTTTCTTT. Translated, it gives CASSFSGNTEAFF. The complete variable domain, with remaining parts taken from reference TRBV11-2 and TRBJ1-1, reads EAGVAQSPRYKIIEKRQSVAFWCNPISGHATLYWYQQILGQGPKLLIQFQNNGVVDDSQLPKDRFSAERLKGVDSTLKIQPAKLEDSAVYLCASSFSGNTEAFFGQGTRLTVV.

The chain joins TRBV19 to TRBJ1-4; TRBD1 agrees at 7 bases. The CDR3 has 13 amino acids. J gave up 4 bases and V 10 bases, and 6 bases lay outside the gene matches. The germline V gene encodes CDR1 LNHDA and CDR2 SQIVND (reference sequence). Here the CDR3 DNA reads TGTGCCACCGAAGGACAGGTTAATGAAAAACTGTTTTTT. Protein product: CATEGQVNEKLFF.

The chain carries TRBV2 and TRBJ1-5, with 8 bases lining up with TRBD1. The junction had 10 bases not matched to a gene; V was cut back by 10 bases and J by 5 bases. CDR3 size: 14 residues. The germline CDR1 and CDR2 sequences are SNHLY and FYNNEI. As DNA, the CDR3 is TGTGCCATTGGGACAGGAGTGAATGATCAGCCCCAGCATTTT. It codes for CAIGTGVNDQPQHF.

CDR3 coding DNA: TGTGCCACCAGCAGAGAAAATTACAGGGCGGAGACCCAGTACTTC. Amino acids: CATSRENYRAETQYF. The genes are TRBV15 and TRBJ2-5; TRBD1 might be the D (6 bases). This CDR3 contains 15 residues. V shed 0 bases and J shed 5 bases, with 13 bases lying between them. CDR1 is LNHNV and CDR2 is YYDKDF in the germline V gene (reference sequence).

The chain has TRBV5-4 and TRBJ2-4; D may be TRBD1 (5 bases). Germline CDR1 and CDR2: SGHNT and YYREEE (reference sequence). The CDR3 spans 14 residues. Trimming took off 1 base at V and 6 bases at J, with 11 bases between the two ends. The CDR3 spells CASSLHPDRNIQYF. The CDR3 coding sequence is TGTGCCAGCAGCTTGCACCCCGACAGAAACATTCAGTACTTC.

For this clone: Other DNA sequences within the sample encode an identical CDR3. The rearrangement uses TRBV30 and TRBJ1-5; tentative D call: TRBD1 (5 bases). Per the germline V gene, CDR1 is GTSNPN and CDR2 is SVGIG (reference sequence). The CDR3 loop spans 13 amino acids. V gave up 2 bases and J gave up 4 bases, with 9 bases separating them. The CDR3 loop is CAWSWQGNQPQHF. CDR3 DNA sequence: TGTGCCTGGAGTTGGCAGGGTAATCAGCCCCAGCATTTT.

The CDR3 DNA sequence: TGTGCCAGCAGCTTCAGACAGGCTTACTACGAGCAGTACTTC. This gives the protein CASSFRQAYYEQYF. This chain joins TRBV7-9 and TRBJ2-7, with D maybe TRBD1 (6 bases). There are 14 residues in the CDR3. V was pared by 3 bases and J by 3 bases, with 12 bases between. CDR1 and CDR2 from the germline V gene are SEHNR and FQNEAQ (reference sequence).

CDR3 DNA sequence: TGTGCCAGCAGTGAACAGGGGAATGGCTACACCTTC. Its translation: CASSEQGNGYTF. This rearrangement joins TRBV2 to TRBJ1-2, with a tentative D call TRBD1 (6 bases). The CDR3 sequence is 12 residues long. CDR1 is SNHLY, CDR2 FYNNEI, per germline. Between the trimmed V and J ends, which lost 2 bases and 6 bases, there was a span of 7 bases.

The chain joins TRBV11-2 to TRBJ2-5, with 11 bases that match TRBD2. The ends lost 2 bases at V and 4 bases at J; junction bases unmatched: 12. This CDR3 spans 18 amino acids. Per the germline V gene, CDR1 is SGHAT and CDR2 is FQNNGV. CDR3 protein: CASSLRGLAAPQGETQYF. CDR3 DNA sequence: TGTGCCAGCAGCTTAAGGGGACTAGCGGCCCCGCAGGGAGAGACCCAGTACTTC.

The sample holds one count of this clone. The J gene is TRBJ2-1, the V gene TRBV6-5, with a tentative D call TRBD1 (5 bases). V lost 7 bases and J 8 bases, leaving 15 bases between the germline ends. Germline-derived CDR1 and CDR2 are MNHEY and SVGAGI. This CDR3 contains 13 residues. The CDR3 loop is CASKGNGRDEQFF. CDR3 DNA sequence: TGTGCCAGCAAGGGGAACGGACGGGATGAGCAGTTCTTC.

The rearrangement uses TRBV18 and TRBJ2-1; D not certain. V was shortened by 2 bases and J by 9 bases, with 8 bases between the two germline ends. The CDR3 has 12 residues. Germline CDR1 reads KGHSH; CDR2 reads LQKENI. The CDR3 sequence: CASSPGLSEQFF. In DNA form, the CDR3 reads TGTGCCAGCTCACCAGGGCTCTCTGAGCAGTTCTTC.

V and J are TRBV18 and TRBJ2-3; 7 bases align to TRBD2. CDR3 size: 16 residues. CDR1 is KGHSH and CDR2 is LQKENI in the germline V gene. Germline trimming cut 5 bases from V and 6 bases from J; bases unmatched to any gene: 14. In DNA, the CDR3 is TGTGCCAGCTCAGATCGGGTCACTAGCGCAGGGGATACGCAGTATTTT. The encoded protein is CASSDRVTSAGDTQYF. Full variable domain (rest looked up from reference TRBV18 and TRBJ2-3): NAGVMQNPRHLVRRRGQEARLRCSPMKGHSHVYWYRQLPEEGLKFMVYLQKENIIDESGMPKERFSAEFPKEGPSILRIQQVVRGDSAAYFCASSDRVTSAGDTQYFGPGTRLTVL.